The subject of this entry is one T cell receptor (beta chain). Which antigen it targets is not known. No qualities accompany the bases; no much larger clone lies one base away. This record comes from a study of early T cells in non-severe SARS-CoV-2 infection (dated by TCRdb to the early 2020s). Regarding the study in general: Because TCR sequencing was done on bulk RNA from unsorted whole blood, the alpha and beta chains could not be paired. General conclusions and limits of the study: VDJdb matching was skewed toward anti-spike CD8 responses and likely underestimated virus-specific expansions, missing private and CD4 specificities.

Set within a cohort of healthcare workers in London, UK, this nested case-control study involved weekly PCR testing of nasopharyngeal swabs along with blood sampling. Healthcare workers were enrolled in the week of the UK lockdown, from 23 to 31 March 2020, and were followed every week for up to roughly 16 weeks. Receptors were amplified or captured by 5' RACE. Sequencer: NextSeq 500. In the TCR library protocol, unique molecular identifiers were attached to individual cDNA molecules to correct for PCR bias and sequencing error. Both TCR alpha and beta chains were sequenced, and tight co-correlation was observed between alpha and beta sequence abundances in each sample. Under the source paper's analysis protocol: Decombinator V4 was used to annotate TCR sequences for V gene, J gene and CDR3. Expanded TCRs were defined as changing significantly between any two time points under a Poisson model with p below 0.0001. Abundances of TCRs were expressed as counts per million after normalisation to the total number of TCRs sequenced in each sample. VDJdb, accessed on 1 November 2021, was searched for TCRs annotated for CMV, EBV and SARS-CoV-2, and TCRs annotated for more than one antigen were excluded. Clones were called with MiXCR by TCRdb after fastp trimmed the public reads at Q25, and only in-frame beta chains were retained. Every entry covers one CDR3 protein and lists the most common genes and DNA from its rows. In this record, the V and J calls reflect TCRdb's handling and not the investigators' own analysis. This sample gives approximately 74,000 distinct CDR3 sequences in total; 13% to 15% of them show up just once. The top ten constitute over 9.5% of the sample.

This TCR was sampled from an adult who was a healthcare worker with PCR-confirmed SARS-CoV-2 infection or an uninfected control (not recorded which). Source material: whole blood.

The DNA is TGTGCCTGGAGCCCTGCAGGAGAGCAGTACTTC. Translated, this is CAWSPAGEQYF. The chain is made from TRBV30 and TRBJ2-7; confidence is insufficient to name the D gene. V is reduced by 3 bases and J by 7 bases, leaving a spacing of 10 bases between them. The germline V gene (reference sequence) provides CDR1 GTSNPN and CDR2 SVGIG. Spanning cysteine to phenylalanine, the CDR3 consists of 11 amino acids. The CDR3 DNA has 33 bases and is translated from base 1. Joined to the reference TRBV30 and TRBJ2-7 proteins, this CDR3 gives the full variable domain: SQTIHQWPATLVQPVGSPLSLECTVEGTSNPNLYWYRQAAGRGLQLLFYSVGIGQISSEVPQNLSASRPQDRQFILSSKKLLLSDSGFYLCAWSPAGEQYFGPGTRLTVT.